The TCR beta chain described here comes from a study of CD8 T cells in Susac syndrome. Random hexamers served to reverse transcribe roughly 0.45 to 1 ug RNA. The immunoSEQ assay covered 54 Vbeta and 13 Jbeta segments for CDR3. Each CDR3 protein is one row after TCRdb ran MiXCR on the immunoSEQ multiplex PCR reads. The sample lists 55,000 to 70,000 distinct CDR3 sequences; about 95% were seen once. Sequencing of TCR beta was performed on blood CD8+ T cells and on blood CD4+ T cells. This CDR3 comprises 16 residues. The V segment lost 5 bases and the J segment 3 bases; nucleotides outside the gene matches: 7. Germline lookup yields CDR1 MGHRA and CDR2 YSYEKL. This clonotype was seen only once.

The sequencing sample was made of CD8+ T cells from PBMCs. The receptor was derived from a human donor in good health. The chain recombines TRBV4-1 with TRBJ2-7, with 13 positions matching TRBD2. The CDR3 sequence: CASSGRTSGGVYEQYF. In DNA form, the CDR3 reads TGCGCCAGCAGCGGGCGAACTAGCGGGGGGGTCTACGAGCAGTACTTC.